This section outlines one T cell receptor beta chain sequence together with its context. Its recognized antigen is unknown. There are no base qualities to consult, and no much larger clone falls within one base. Participants in the prospective study were aged roughly 18 to 89 years, lived in 24 United States geographic areas, and enrolled through a virtual design. To assign participants to cohorts, the prospective study relied on clinical history that participants themselves reported in a screening survey and a study questionnaire. Recovered participants in ImmuneRACE Cohort 3 were defined by two consecutive negative NP/OP PCR tests, clearance by a healthcare professional, or resolution of symptoms. Mobile phlebotomists in the prospective study collected whole blood, serum and a nasopharyngeal or oropharyngeal swab from every participant. Additional blood draws and questionnaires over an approximately 2-month period could optionally be provided by prospective study participants. Prospective study blood samples were shipped either frozen or at room temperature before DNA extraction.

The CDR3 starts with the cysteine, ends with the phenylalanine, and has 14 residues. The DNA shown is the 42-base CDR3, in frame from base 1. V sheds 6 bases and J sheds 5 bases, leaving 13 bases between their ends. The germline V gene provides CDR1 SNHLY and CDR2 FYNNEI. The data were taken from a study of blood T cell repertoires in COVID-19 (dated by TCRdb to the early 2020s). Notes on the research overall: Samples covering the acute and convalescent phases of COVID-19 were provided by collaborators in the United States, Italy and Spain. The prospective study material was composed of cDNA or gDNA derived from T cells, B-cell-depleted T cells, or PBMCs. The dataset comprised deeply sampled blood TCRbeta repertoires from subjects exposed to, actively infected with, or recovered from COVID-19. The repertoires were released in a freely available public database meant as a resource for research on the immune response to SARS-CoV-2. The samples were drawn from two sources: the first 160 participants of the ongoing ImmuneRACE study, and 1,200 or so subjects contributed by 6 global collaborators. Sample metadata almost always included a de-identified subject ID, COVID-19 status, age in years and sex. Where available, HLA class I and class II types were obtained from metadata supplied by the sample provider rather than from assay-based typing. Overall study results and their limits: The amount of clinical and demographic metadata varied by source and participant and was provided uncurated.

TCRbeta CDR3 regions were amplified from genomic DNA using the immunoSEQ Assay, a bias-controlled multiplex PCR. From the authors' description of their analysis: The number of nucleated cells in each sample was estimated from the amplification of reference gene primers within the assay. To quantify the absolute abundance of each unique TCRbeta CDR3 rearrangement, sequence reads were collapsed and filtered. For each sample, productive Simpson clonality was calculated by taking the square root of Simpson's diversity index across productive rearrangements. This is the immuneACCESS table as TCRdb keeps it, with only in-frame sequences that have V and J called. A part of the clones is gone; compared with another copy, unresolved V genes explain less than half, and the rest is unexplained. That table gives V, J and clone size, and the DNA gave D and trimming. Recorded for this sample are 250,000 to 350,000 clones; more than 75% of them occurred a single time. The ten largest clones capture around 2.5% of the sample.

This sequence was found in a man aged 55 to 70 who had recovered from COVID-19. The chain uses TRBV2 and TRBJ1-4, with TRBD1 perhaps the D gene, on 5 matching bases. The sample taken for sequencing was PBMCs or T cells enriched from blood (not recorded which). The CDR3 is CASRAGQTNEKLFF. In nucleotides, the sequence is TGTGCCAGCAGGGCGGGGCAGACGAATGAAAAACTGTTTTTT.